This T cell receptor (beta chain) was captured in a study of monozygotic twins with inflammatory bowel disease. Germline values: CDR1 MNHNS, CDR2 SASEGT. The CDR3 runs to 12 residues. Incorporation of UMIs carrying a 6-nucleotide sample barcode was performed by template switching. TCRdb re-called the 5' RACE reads and gives one entry per CDR3 protein, without DNA. Listed are around 190,000 distinct CDR3 sequences; 1.6% falls within the top ten. Worth noting for this clonotype: Antigen specificity is unknown.

Study observations and caveats: With others, IBD patients shared fewer clonotypes than healthy twins did, especially with disease activity.

Sequenced material: blood. The clonotype was recovered from a human donor with ulcerative colitis or Crohn's disease, or a healthy co-twin of an affected twin (not recorded which). This sequence joins TRBV6-1 and TRBJ1-2; TCRdb returns TRBD1, unconfirmable since there is no DNA. This chain's CDR3 is CASSDTGYGYTF.